This TCR beta chain was sequenced for a study of T cells in Graves' hyperthyroidism and ophthalmopathy. Study-level information: Peripheral blood samples were taken at initial diagnosis, prior to any treatment.

CDR1 and CDR2 (germline): SNHLY, FYNNEI. The CDR3 is 14 residues long. V shed 1 base and J shed 3 bases, with 10 bases lying between them. Researchers amplified the TCR beta CDR3 regions from RNA transcripts. The primer set for the first-round RT-PCR of the TCR CDR3 was HTBI. TCRdb called the multiplex PCR reads again in MiXCR, with one record for every CDR3 protein. The sample holds about 740,000 distinct CDR3 sequences, 13% to 15% seen once. With a duration under 2 months, the hyperthyroidism was newly diagnosed in patients aged 18 to 65. The study's findings and limits: Ophthalmopathy was identified by the model a median about 6.8 months ahead of onset.

This clonotype was detected many times. No antigen is known for it. Material: blood. This chain links TRBV2 with TRBJ2-7, with D tentatively TRBD1 (6 bases). This clonotype was sampled from a woman aged 18-35 years with Graves' hyperthyroidism. CDR3 in DNA: TGTGCCAGCAGTGAAGAATTAGGGGGCTACGAGCAGTACTTC. Its translation is CASSEELGGYEQYF.